The sequence of this T cell receptor beta chain was determined in a study of early T cells in non-severe SARS-CoV-2 infection. Study-wide findings and caveats: VDJdb matching skewed toward anti-spike CD8 responses, missing private and CD4 specificities.

This clonotype was found a few times. Its antigen is still unknown. Researchers tagged individual cDNA molecules with unique molecular identifiers. TCRdb called the 5' RACE reads again in MiXCR, with one record for every CDR3 protein. The sample contains just over 70,000 distinct CDR3 sequences, approximately 13% of which appear only once. Trimming left V 5 bases short and J 3 bases short, with 13 bases between. The CDR3 contains 13 residues. Germline V gene lookup returns CDR1 DFQATT and CDR2 SNEGSKA (reference sequence). Sample: whole blood. This rearrangement joins TRBV20-1 to TRBJ1-1; D gene ambiguous. The receptor's source is an adult who was a healthcare worker with PCR-confirmed SARS-CoV-2 infection or an uninfected control (not recorded which). CDR3 protein: CSASTDGYTEAFF. In DNA, the CDR3 is TGCAGTGCTTCCACTGACGGCTACACTGAAGCTTTCTTT.